This T cell receptor (beta chain) stems from a study of blood T cell repertoires in COVID-19. Background on the study: PBMCs, B-cell-depleted T cells, or T cells were the source of the cDNA or gDNA that made up the material.

With 4 bases clipped from V and 0 bases from J, the junction kept 14 bases outside the gene matches. The CDR3 has 18 amino acids. Germline loops: CDR1 SGHRS, CDR2 YFSETQ. Clinical histories supplied by participants themselves formed the basis of cohort assignment. Resolution of symptoms, clearance, or two negative PCRs was present in recovered Cohort 3 donors. As processed by the authors: From reference gene primer amplification, estimates of nucleated cell counts were derived. Sequenced by immunoSEQ multiplex PCR; TCRdb stores in-frame clones only, minus some. V, J and clone size are taken as reported in that table, and D and trimming were inferred from the DNA itself. The sample consists of around 310,000 clones, 85% to 90% of them appearing once.

The sequenced material came from PBMCs or T cells enriched from blood (not recorded which). The chain combines TRBV5-1 with TRBJ2-7, with 9 bases fitting TRBD1. This receptor was identified in a woman in her 30s who had recovered from COVID-19. CDR3 sequence reads: CASSTSSTGGSDSYEQYF. For the CDR3, the DNA is TGCGCCAGCAGCACCTCATCCACAGGGGGCTCGGACTCCTACGAGCAGTACTTC.